The 20 T cell receptor beta chains reported below all come from one sample, sequenced in a study of monozygotic twins with inflammatory bowel disease. TCRdb re-called the 5' RACE reads and shows each CDR3 protein once, DNA omitted. There are roughly 330,000 distinct CDR3 sequences in the sample, with over 2% held by the top ten. Input material: blood. The source is a human donor with ulcerative colitis or Crohn's disease, or a healthy co-twin of an affected twin (not recorded which).

The rearrangement joins TRBV29-1 to TRBJ2-1; lacking DNA, the TRBD2 call made by TCRdb goes unchecked. The CDR3 is 14 residues long. The germline V gene has CDR1 SQVTM and CDR2 ANQGSEA. CDR3 protein: CSVEGRVTNNEQFF.

The rearrangement joins TRBV12-3 or TRBV12-4 to TRBJ2-5. This CDR3 region has 15 residues. This CDR3 reads CASTTSRLYQETQYF.

The chain uses TRBV18 and TRBJ1-2. The CDR3 is 16 amino acids. The germline V gene has CDR1 KGHSH and CDR2 LQKENI. This CDR3 is CASSPPNSFSDGGYTF.

The chain uses TRBV20-1 and TRBJ2-1. CDR1 DFQATT and CDR2 SNEGSKA come from the germline V gene (reference sequence). CDR3 length: 15 amino acids. The CDR3 sequence: CSARDIKTGFNEQFF.

CDR3 region: CASRLGPTSGSQETQYF. The chain uses TRBV12-2 and TRBJ2-5; the TRBD2 assignment by TCRdb is unverifiable without DNA. TRBV12-2 is labeled a pseudogene. The CDR3 loop spans 17 amino acids.

The chain couples TRBV4-3 to TRBJ1-1. This CDR3 has 15 residues. The germline V gene encodes CDR1 LGHNA and CDR2 YSLEER. The CDR3 here is CASSQGQLMNTEAFF.

The V gene is TRBV20-1, the J gene TRBJ2-4; there is no DNA to check the TCRdb D call of TRBD2. Germline assignment: CDR1 DFQATT and CDR2 SNEGSKA (reference sequence). The CDR3 consists of 14 residues. The chain's CDR3 is CSANLAGGGNIQYF.

The chain joins TRBV20-1 to TRBJ1-3; the D call from TCRdb, TRBD1, cannot be confirmed without DNA. Germline V CDR1 and CDR2: DFQATT, SNEGSKA (reference sequence). This CDR3 comprises 15 residues. The CDR3 reads CSARSTGNSGNTIYF.

The chain combines TRBV3-1 with TRBJ2-7; TCRdb proposes TRBD1, but this gene call is untestable without DNA. Germline values: CDR1 LGHDT, CDR2 YNNKEL (reference sequence). This CDR3 comprises 14 residues. Here the CDR3 reads CASSPRAAWYEQYF.

This sequence joins TRBV7-2 and TRBJ2-3. CDR1 and CDR2 from the germline V gene are SGHTA and FQGNSA. This CDR3 has 12 residues. Here the CDR3 reads CASSPQADTQYF.

The J gene is TRBJ1-4, the V gene TRBV4-3. This CDR3 spans 12 amino acids. Germline V gene lookup returns CDR1 LGHNA and CDR2 YSLEER. This CDR3 is CASSPRREKLFF.

The V and J genes are TRBV12-3 or TRBV12-4 and TRBJ2-5. CDR3 length equals 15 residues. The CDR3 loop is CASSLAGELREIQYF.

The chain recombines TRBV12-3 or TRBV12-4 with TRBJ2-3; there is no DNA to check the TCRdb D call of TRBD1. This CDR3 spans 16 amino acids. This CDR3 reads CASRSEWTTFTDTQYF.

This sequence joins TRBV12-3 or TRBV12-4 and TRBJ2-3; there is no DNA to check the TCRdb D call of TRBD1. This CDR3 is 13 amino acids long. Here the CDR3 reads CASSPNGGNTQYF.

The chain uses TRBV12-3 or TRBV12-4 and TRBJ2-2; the D call from TCRdb, TRBD1, cannot be confirmed without DNA. This CDR3 is built from 13 residues. CDR3 sequence reads: CASAGSNTGELFF.

The chain couples TRBV5-1 to TRBJ2-1. Germline CDR1 and CDR2: SGHRS and YFSETQ. This CDR3 has 13 residues. CDR3 loop: CASSLESWDEQFF.

The chain links TRBV7-2 to TRBJ2-3; TCRdb outputs TRBD2, but without DNA this stays unchecked. The CDR3 contains 13 residues. Germline CDR1 SGHTA, CDR2 FQGNSA. The CDR3 sequence is CASSLVGPDTQYF.

The CDR3 reads CSVGGGRGGISEAFF. The genes are TRBV29-1 and TRBJ1-1; TCRdb proposes TRBD1, but this gene call is untestable without DNA. Germline V gene data show CDR1 as SQVTM and CDR2 as ANQGSEA. CDR3 length: 15 residues. The full variable domain, completed using reference TRBV29-1 and TRBJ1-1, is SAVISQKPSRDICQRGTSLTIQCQVDSQVTMMFWYRQQPGQSLTLIATANQGSEATYESGFVIDKFPISRPNLTFSTLTVSNMSPEDSSIYLCSVGGGRGGISEAFFGQGTRLTVV.

The chain has TRBV5-1 and TRBJ2-1. The CDR3 consists of 16 residues. Germline values: CDR1 SGHRS, CDR2 YFSETQ. The CDR3 region is CASSSGQRLSYNEQFF.

The chain joins TRBV10-3 to TRBJ1-2; TCRdb designates TRBD1, a call that cannot be tested without DNA. This CDR3 contains 14 residues. CDR1 is ENHRY and CDR2 is SYGVKD in the germline V gene. The CDR3 is CAIFGTGRDYGYTF.